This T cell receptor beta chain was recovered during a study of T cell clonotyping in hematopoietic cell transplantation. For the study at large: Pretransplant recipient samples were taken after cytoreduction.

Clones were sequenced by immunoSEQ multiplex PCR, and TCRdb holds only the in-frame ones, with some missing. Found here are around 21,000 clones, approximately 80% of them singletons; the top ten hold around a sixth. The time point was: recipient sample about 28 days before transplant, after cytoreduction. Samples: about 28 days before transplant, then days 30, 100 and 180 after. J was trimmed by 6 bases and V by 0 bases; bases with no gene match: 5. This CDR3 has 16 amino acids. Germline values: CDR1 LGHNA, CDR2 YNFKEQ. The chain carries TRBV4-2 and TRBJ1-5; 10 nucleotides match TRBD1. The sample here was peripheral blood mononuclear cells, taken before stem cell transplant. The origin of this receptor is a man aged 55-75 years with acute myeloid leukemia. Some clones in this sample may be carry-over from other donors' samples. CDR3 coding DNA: TGTGCCAGCAGCCAAGAGGGACAGGGGAAGTCTCAGCCCCAGCATTTT. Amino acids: CASSQEGQGKSQPQHF.